These 21 T cell receptor beta chains were all obtained from the same sample, sequenced in a study of blood T cell repertoires in COVID-19. The repertoire was sequenced with immunoSEQ multiplex PCR; TCRdb's copy has only in-frame clones and lacks some. The sample lists fewer than 350,000 clones; about 82% were seen once. Sample: peripheral blood. These TCRs come from a human donor in a cohort sampled during active COVID-19.

The genes are TRBV29-1 and TRBJ2-1; tentatively, D is TRBD2 (5 bases). V was cut by 4 bases and J by 8 bases, with 9 bases left in between. CDR3 length: 11 residues. Germline V gene sequence: CDR1 SQVTM, CDR2 ANQGSEA. CDR3 DNA sequence: TGCAGCGTTGTAGCGTTCGATGAGCAGTTCTTC. This translates into CSVVAFDEQFF.

The V call is TRBV25-1, the J call TRBJ1-6; 10 nucleotides line up with TRBD1. The germline CDR1 and CDR2 sequences are MGHDK and SYGVNS. V trimming: 6 bases; J trimming: 9 bases; junction bases outside the gene matches: 2. The CDR3 is 13 residues long. The CDR3 DNA reads TGTGCCAGCAGGGGACAGGGGCGTTCACCCCTCCACTTT. Translated: CASRGQGRSPLHF.

The chain joins TRBV3-1 (or the pseudogene TRBV3-2) to TRBJ2-7; a weak D match, TRBD2 (5 bases). Trimming cost V 1 base and J 2 bases, with 12 bases left between them. CDR1 and CDR2 from the germline V gene are LGHDT and YNNKEL (reference sequence). The CDR3 runs to 15 residues. The CDR3 nucleotides are TGTGCCAGCAGCCAAGGAGGCGGGCTACCCTACGAGCAGTACTTC. As protein: CASSQGGGLPYEQYF.

V and J are TRBV2 and TRBJ2-1; no clear D gene. Germline CDR1 and CDR2: SNHLY and FYNNEI. The V and J ends lost 3 bases and 0 bases respectively, with 9 bases between them. The CDR3 extends over 15 amino acids. The CDR3 coding sequence is TGTGCCAGCAGTGATGAGATGAGCTCCTACAATGAGCAGTTCTTC. This gives the protein CASSDEMSSYNEQFF.

The J gene is TRBJ1-1, the V gene TRBV5-6; 11 nucleotides align to TRBD1. The trim removed 4 bases at V and 6 bases at J, leaving 5 bases unmatched. The CDR3 totals 14 residues. Germline CDR1 reads SGHDT; CDR2 reads YYEEEE. The CDR3 region is CASSRWTGGPEAFF. In DNA, the CDR3 is TGTGCCAGCAGCAGATGGACAGGGGGCCCTGAAGCTTTCTTT.

The V and J genes are TRBV7-8 and TRBJ2-7; 7 bases are shared with TRBD2. This CDR3 comprises 13 residues. V shed 3 bases, J shed 5 bases, and the junction held 4 bases outside the gene matches. Germline CDR1 reads SGHVS; CDR2 reads FQNEAQ. The CDR3 DNA sequence: TGTGCCAGCAGCTTCCGAGGGACTAACGAGCAGTACTTC. It encodes CASSFRGTNEQYF.

The chain links TRBV24-1 to TRBJ1-4; 7 positions match TRBD1. Germline lookup yields CDR1 KGHDR and CDR2 SFDVKD. The CDR3 is 15 residues long. V shed 4 bases, J shed 3 bases, and the junction held 4 bases outside the gene matches. The chain's CDR3 is CATSDQTGPNEKLFF. DNA for the CDR3: TGTGCCACCAGTGACCAGACAGGGCCTAATGAAAAACTGTTTTTT.

J is TRBJ1-5 and V is TRBV5-1; a weak D match, TRBD1 (6 bases). There are 15 residues in the CDR3. Between the trimmed V and J ends, which lost 3 bases and 2 bases, there was a span of 12 bases. Germline V gives CDR1 SGHRS, CDR2 YFSETQ. CDR3 sequence (DNA): TGCGCCAGCAGCTGGCAGGGGTTGGGCAATCAGCCCCAGCATTTT. Translating gives CASSWQGLGNQPQHF.

This clone occurred once. The V call is TRBV2, the J call TRBJ2-7; TRBD2 matches at 7 bases. Looked up from germline, CDR1 is SNHLY and CDR2 is FYNNEI. CDR3 length: 15 amino acids. V gave up 2 bases and J gave up 7 bases; unmatched junction bases: 11. As DNA, the CDR3 is TGTGCCAGCAGTGAAAGCTTCAGGGCCGGGGGGGAGCAGTACTTC. Translated: CASSESFRAGGEQYF. The complete variable domain, with remaining parts taken from reference TRBV2 and TRBJ2-7, reads EPEVTQTPSHQVTQMGQEVILRCVPISNHLYFYWYRQILGQKVEFLVSFYNNEISEKSEIFDDQFSVERPDGSNFTLKIRSTKLEDSAMYFCASSESFRAGGEQYFGPGTRLTVT.

This chain uses TRBV7-6 with TRBJ2-3, with 12 nucleotides matching TRBD2. The CDR3 length is 16 residues. With V trimmed by 1 base and J by 10 bases, 9 bases remained unmatched. CDR1 is SGHVS and CDR2 is FNYEAQ in the germline V gene. CDR3 bases: TGTGCCAGCAGCTTAGTGGTGCTAGCGGGGGGGGCCCCGCAGTATTTT. It encodes CASSLVVLAGGAPQYF.

The CDR3 sequence: CASSGSSGVFSYEQYF. The CDR3 DNA reads as TGTGCCAGCAGTGGTTCTAGCGGGGTCTTCTCCTACGAGCAGTACTTC. This rearrangement joins TRBV6-1 to TRBJ2-7; 9 bases are shared with TRBD2. V lost 4 bases and J lost 0; bases outside the gene matches: 7. CDR1 MNHNS and CDR2 SASEGT come from the germline V gene. The CDR3 runs to 16 residues.

This rearrangement joins TRBV19 to TRBJ1-2, with D perhaps matching TRBD1 (6 bases). Germline CDR1 LNHDA, CDR2 SQIVND (reference sequence). The V end lost 4 bases, the J end lost 4 bases, and 16 bases lay between the germline ends. CDR3 size: 15 residues. The CDR3 loop is CASSTSWDTTYGYTF. DNA for the CDR3: TGTGCCAGTAGTACCTCGTGGGACACGACCTATGGCTACACCTTC.

This clone was picked up a small number of times. This chain connects TRBV3-1 (or the pseudogene TRBV3-2) to TRBJ1-1; 12 nucleotides match TRBD1. The CDR3 length is 16 residues. The junction had 7 bases not matched to a gene; V was cut back by 2 bases and J by 6 bases. The germline CDR1 and CDR2 sequences are LGHDT and YNNKEL (reference sequence). In DNA form, the CDR3 reads TGTGCCAGCAGCCAACTCCGGGGGACAGGGGGCTCTGAAGCTTTCTTT. It codes for CASSQLRGTGGSEAFF.

The chain joins TRBV20-1 to TRBJ1-2; D ambiguous. This CDR3 is 10 amino acids long. V dropped 6 bases and J dropped 1 base, with 3 bases sitting between them. Germline V gene sequence: CDR1 DFQATT, CDR2 SNEGSKA (reference sequence). The DNA of the CDR3 is TGCAGTGCCTTTAACTATGGCTACACCTTC. This sequence encodes CSAFNYGYTF.

The rearrangement links TRBV5-8 to TRBJ1-5; D unclear. This CDR3 comprises 14 residues. V was shortened by 4 bases and J by 2 bases, with 10 bases between the two germline ends. The germline V gene encodes CDR1 SGHTS and CDR2 YDEGEE. The CDR3 sequence is CASSISFGNQPQHF. The DNA of the CDR3 is TGTGCCAGCAGCATTAGTTTTGGCAATCAGCCCCAGCATTTT.

The V and J genes are TRBV30 and TRBJ1-2; 7 bases fit TRBD1. V trimming: 0 bases; J trimming: 8 bases; junction bases outside the gene matches: 6. CDR3 length: 13 amino acids. Germline V gene lookup returns CDR1 GTSNPN and CDR2 SVGIG (reference sequence). The CDR3 protein is CAWSVRQGGGYTF. CDR3 coding DNA: TGTGCCTGGAGTGTACGACAGGGAGGAGGCTACACCTTC. Based on the CDR3 plus reference TRBV30 and TRBJ1-2, the full variable domain is SQTIHQWPATLVQPVGSPLSLECTVEGTSNPNLYWYRQAAGRGLQLLFYSVGIGQISSEVPQNLSASRPQDRQFILSSKKLLLSDSGFYLCAWSVRQGGGYTFGSGTRLTVV.

The V and J genes are TRBV9 and TRBJ1-2; D is ambiguous. V lost 0 bases and J 5 bases, leaving 8 bases between the germline ends. The CDR3 covers 13 residues. CDR1 is SGDLS, CDR2 YYNGEE, per germline. CDR3 nucleotides: TGTGCCAGCAGCGTAGGGACGGGGTATGGCTACACCTTC. Translation: CASSVGTGYGYTF.

A single count supports this clone. V and J are TRBV2 and TRBJ2-2; no clear D gene. Deletions cut 10 bases from V and 6 bases from J, with 9 bases between. CDR1 and CDR2 from the germline V gene are SNHLY and FYNNEI. This CDR3 spans 11 amino acids. For the CDR3, the DNA is TGTGCCACCTACAGATCCGGGGAGCTGTTTTTT. Amino acid sequence: CATYRSGELFF. Full variable domain (remainder filled in from reference TRBV2 and TRBJ2-2): EPEVTQTPSHQVTQMGQEVILRCVPISNHLYFYWYRQILGQKVEFLVSFYNNEISEKSEIFDDQFSVERPDGSNFTLKIRSTKLEDSAMYFCATYRSGELFFGEGSRLTVL.

This clone turned up a few times. J is TRBJ1-5 and V is TRBV19; TRBD1 might be the D (5 bases). The CDR3 covers 13 residues. Between the trimmed V and J ends, which lost 3 bases and 6 bases, there was a span of 9 bases. CDR1 and CDR2 (germline): LNHDA, SQIVND (reference sequence). For the CDR3, the DNA is TGTGCCAGTAGTATCCAGGGCAGTCAGCCCCAGCATTTT. Encoded protein: CASSIQGSQPQHF.

This chain links TRBV3-1 (or the pseudogene TRBV3-2) with TRBJ2-1; 9 nucleotides match TRBD2. The germline gives CDR1 LGHDT, CDR2 YNNKEL (reference sequence). This CDR3 has 17 amino acids. V was pared by 0 bases and J by 0 bases, with 3 bases of the junction left unmatched. CDR3 amino acids: CASSQEGLAHSYNEQFF. Here the CDR3 DNA reads TGTGCCAGCAGCCAAGAAGGACTAGCGCACTCCTACAATGAGCAGTTCTTC.

The chain links TRBV18 to TRBJ1-5, with 10 positions matching TRBD1. J was trimmed by 7 bases and V by 4 bases; bases with no gene match: 10. The CDR3 sequence is 16 residues long. Germline V gives CDR1 KGHSH, CDR2 LQKENI. CDR3 in DNA: TGTGCCAGCTCACGGCTCGGGACAGGGGAAGGACAGCCCCAGCATTTT. As protein: CASSRLGTGEGQPQHF.